The 18 T cell receptor beta chains below were found in one sample sequenced in a study of T cells after yellow fever vaccination. A single record per CDR3 protein comes from TCRdb applying MiXCR to the 5' RACE reads. This table has around 310,000 distinct CDR3 sequences, around 4.1% appearing once. Sequences were derived from PBMCs, sampled 5 days after the yellow fever booster vaccination. These receptor sequences come from a man between 18 and 35 years old who received the YFV17D yellow fever vaccine.

This clonotype has just a few counts. The gene calls are TRBV7-2 and TRBJ1-1; weak D call: TRBD1 (5 bases). The V end was cut by 4 bases, the J end by 6 bases, with 27 bases between. Looked up from germline, CDR1 is SGHTA and CDR2 is FQGNSA. The CDR3 loop spans 18 amino acids. The CDR3 sequence is CASSYTVRGRRTSPEAFF. CDR3 DNA sequence: TGTGCCAGCAGCTACACCGTCCGGGGCAGGCGAACAAGCCCTGAAGCTTTCTTT.

This clonotype has a handful of counts. This chain uses TRBV5-5 with TRBJ2-7, with 7 bases aligning to TRBD1. The CDR3 length is 15 residues. J was trimmed by 1 base and V by 0 bases; bases with no gene match: 4. In germline, CDR1 is SGHKS, CDR2 YYEKEE (reference sequence). The CDR3 DNA reads as TGTGCCAGCAGCTTGGGGACAGGAGGATCCTACGAGCAGTACGTC. This translates into CASSLGTGGSYEQYV.

This clonotype appeared many times. The gene calls are TRBV20-1 and TRBJ2-7; D is possibly TRBD1 or TRBD2 (5 bases each). Germline lookup yields CDR1 DFQATT and CDR2 SNEGSKA (reference sequence). Trimming removed 5 bases from V and 0 bases from J, with 14 bases in between. This CDR3 has 14 amino acids. CDR3 residues: CSALGTASSYEQYF. CDR3 nucleotides: TGCAGTGCTCTCGGGACGGCCAGCTCCTACGAGCAGTACTTC.

This clonotype was counted many times. The V call is TRBV7-2, the J call TRBJ1-4; D is uncertain. This CDR3 region has 14 residues. From germline, CDR1 is SGHTA and CDR2 FQGNSA. Between the trimmed V and J ends, which lost 6 bases and 3 bases, there was a span of 11 bases. CDR3 amino acids: CASSNGRANEKLFF. As DNA, the CDR3 is TGTGCCAGCAGTAACGGGAGAGCTAATGAAAAACTGTTTTTT.

This clonotype appeared many times. V gene TRBV7-2 combines with J gene TRBJ2-3, with 11 bases identical to TRBD2. The CDR3 loop spans 17 amino acids. CDR1 is SGHTA, CDR2 FQGNSA, per germline. V gave up 3 bases and J gave up 4 bases; unmatched junction bases: 9. CDR3 nucleotide sequence: TGTGCCAGCAGCTTCTTCTTAGCGGGGGGGCCCGCAGATACGCAGTATTTT. Translation: CASSFFLAGGPADTQYF.

This clonotype was counted ten times or more. A junction end diverges from the germline sequence, so it may reflect a read error. The rearrangement links TRBV6-5 to TRBJ1-2; no clear D gene. This CDR3 is built from 14 residues. Germline assignment: CDR1 MNHEY and CDR2 SVGAGI. CDR3 protein: CASSDSTRKQGYTF. The CDR3, as DNA: TGTGCCAGCAGTGACTCCACCCGTAAACAGGGCTACACCTTC.

This sequence joins TRBV12-3 or TRBV12-4 and TRBJ1-6, with D unresolved. This CDR3 has 14 amino acids. V lost 5 bases and J 10 bases, leaving 15 bases between the germline ends. The CDR3 coding sequence is TGTGCCAGCAGTGGTCCGGGGTTTCGCTCACCCCTCCACTTT. Its translation: CASSGPGFRSPLHF.

The chain is built from TRBV7-8 and TRBJ2-6, with D hard to call. CDR1 is SGHVS and CDR2 is FQNEAQ in the germline V gene. The CDR3 contains 17 residues. V lost 3 bases and J 2 bases, leaving 14 bases between the germline ends. DNA for the CDR3: TGTGCCAGCAGCTTGCCCAGATCCATCCCTGGGGCCAACGTCCTGACTTTC. It codes for CASSLPRSIPGANVLTF.

This clonotype was seen more than once but under ten times. The chain recombines TRBV5-1 with TRBJ2-7, with 9 bases aligning to TRBD1. There are 12 residues in the CDR3. Trimming removed 3 bases from V and 6 bases from J; junction bases left unmatched: 1. Per the germline V gene, CDR1 is SGHRS and CDR2 is YFSETQ. Here the CDR3 reads CASSWTGAEQYF. DNA for the CDR3: TGCGCCAGCAGCTGGACAGGGGCCGAGCAGTACTTC.

This clonotype appeared a few times. The chain links TRBV19 to TRBJ2-6; 9 bases line up with TRBD1. This CDR3 is 18 amino acids long. Unmatched junction bases numbered 10, after V lost 7 bases and J lost 0 bases. Germline CDR1 and CDR2: LNHDA and SQIVND (reference sequence). The CDR3 protein is CASTSRDRATSGANVLTF. CDR3 DNA sequence: TGTGCCAGTACCAGCCGGGACAGGGCTACCTCTGGGGCCAACGTCCTGACTTTC.

This clonotype was counted at least ten times. The gene calls are TRBV20-1 and TRBJ1-1; unclear D gene. The CDR3 extends over 13 amino acids. The V gene lost 6 bases and the J gene lost 0 bases, with 11 bases spanning the gap. Per the germline V gene, CDR1 is DFQATT and CDR2 is SNEGSKA (reference sequence). Here the CDR3 reads CSATQEVNTEAFF. The DNA of the CDR3 is TGCAGTGCCACGCAGGAGGTGAACACTGAAGCTTTCTTT.

This clonotype was found many times. The J gene is TRBJ2-7, the V gene TRBV20-1, with D tentatively TRBD2 (7 bases). The V and J ends lost 0 bases and 6 bases respectively, with 9 bases between them. CDR1 and CDR2 (germline): DFQATT, SNEGSKA (reference sequence). This CDR3 is 12 amino acids long. CDR3 region: CSAREGGAEQYF. DNA for the CDR3: TGCAGTGCTAGAGAGGGGGGGGCCGAGCAGTACTTC.

The chain couples TRBV12-3 or TRBV12-4 to TRBJ1-1, with a tentative D call TRBD1 (6 bases). This CDR3 is 12 amino acids long. V was pared by 7 bases and J by 6 bases, with 12 bases between. CDR3 nucleotide sequence: TGTGCCAGCACCCTTACAGGGCCTGAAGCTTTCTTT. Amino acids: CASTLTGPEAFF.

This clonotype was recorded at least ten times. The rearrangement joins TRBV7-6 to TRBJ2-1, with D hard to call. Germline V gene data show CDR1 as SGHVS and CDR2 as FNYEAQ. Trimming pared 2 bases from V and 5 bases from J, leaving 4 bases between. The CDR3 is 12 residues long. CDR3 protein: CASSLFDNEQFF. Written as DNA, the CDR3 is TGTGCCAGCAGCTTATTTGACAATGAGCAGTTCTTC.

The J gene is TRBJ2-5, the V gene TRBV2, with D hard to call. The CDR3 is made up of 14 amino acids. Per the germline V gene, CDR1 is SNHLY and CDR2 is FYNNEI. Trimming pared 1 base from V and 3 bases from J, leaving 9 bases between. DNA for the CDR3: TGTGCCAGCAGTGAAGTTCGCCTCGAAGAGACCCAGTACTTC. Protein product: CASSEVRLEETQYF.

The genes are TRBV6-5 and TRBJ2-3; 7 nucleotides agree with TRBD1. Trimming at V came to 7 bases and at J to 4 bases, leaving 5 bases not matched to a gene. The CDR3 consists of 13 residues. Germline CDR1 and CDR2: MNHEY and SVGAGI. CDR3 region: CASIDRVADTQYF. The CDR3 DNA sequence: TGTGCCAGCATCGACAGGGTTGCAGATACGCAGTATTTT.

This chain connects TRBV6-5 to TRBJ2-1; the D gene is possibly TRBD2 (5 bases). This CDR3 has 13 residues. Germline V gives CDR1 MNHEY, CDR2 SVGAGI. The V and J ends lost 4 bases and 6 bases respectively, with 10 bases between them. CDR3 loop: CASSSPGSNEQFF. The CDR3 DNA is TGTGCCAGCAGTTCTCCGGGGAGCAATGAGCAGTTCTTC.

This clonotype was detected many times. The rearrangement links TRBV20-1 to TRBJ1-5, with 7 bases lining up with TRBD1. Germline assignment: CDR1 DFQATT and CDR2 SNEGSKA (reference sequence). The ends lost 5 bases at V and 5 bases at J; junction bases unmatched: 6. This CDR3 is 13 amino acids long. The CDR3 DNA follows: TGCAGTGCTTCCCGGGACAGTGATCAGCCCCAGCATTTT. This codes for CSASRDSDQPQHF.